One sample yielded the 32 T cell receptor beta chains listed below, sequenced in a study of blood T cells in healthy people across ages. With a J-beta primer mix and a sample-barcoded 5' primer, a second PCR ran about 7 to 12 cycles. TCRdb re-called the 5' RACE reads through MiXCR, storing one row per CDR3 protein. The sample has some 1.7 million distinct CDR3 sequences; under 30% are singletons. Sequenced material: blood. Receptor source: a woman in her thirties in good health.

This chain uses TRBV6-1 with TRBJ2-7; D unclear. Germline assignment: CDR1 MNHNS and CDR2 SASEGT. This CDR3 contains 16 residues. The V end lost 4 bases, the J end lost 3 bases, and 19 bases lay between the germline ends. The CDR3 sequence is CASSVFSGSHHYEQYF. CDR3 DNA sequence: TGTGCCAGCAGTGTTTTCTCTGGCTCGCACCACTACGAGCAGTACTTC.

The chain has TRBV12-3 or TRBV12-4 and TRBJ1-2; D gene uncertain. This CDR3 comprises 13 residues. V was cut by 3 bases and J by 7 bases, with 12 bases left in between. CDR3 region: CASSLRGVAGYTF. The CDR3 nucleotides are TGTGCCAGCAGTTTGCGCGGTGTCGCTGGCTACACCTTC.

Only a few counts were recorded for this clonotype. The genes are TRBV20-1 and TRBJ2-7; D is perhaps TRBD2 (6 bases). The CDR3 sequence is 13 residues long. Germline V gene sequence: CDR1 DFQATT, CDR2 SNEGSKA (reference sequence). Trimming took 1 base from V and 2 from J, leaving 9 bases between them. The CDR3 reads CSARVTGAYEQYF. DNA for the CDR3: TGCAGTGCTAGAGTCACGGGAGCCTACGAGCAGTACTTC.

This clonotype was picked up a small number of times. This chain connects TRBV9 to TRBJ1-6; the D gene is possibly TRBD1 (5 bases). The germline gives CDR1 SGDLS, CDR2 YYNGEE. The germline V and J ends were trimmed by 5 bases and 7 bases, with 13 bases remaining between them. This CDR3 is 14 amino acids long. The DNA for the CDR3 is TGTGCCAGCAGTGCTGGGGGGTACAATTCACCCCTCCACTTT. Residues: CASSAGGYNSPLHF. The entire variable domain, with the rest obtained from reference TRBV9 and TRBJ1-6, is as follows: DSGVTQTPKHLITATGQRVTLRCSPRSGDLSVYWYQQSLDQGLQFLIQYYNGEERAKGNILERFSAQQFPDLHSELNLSSLELGDSALYFCASSAGGYNSPLHFGNGTRLTVT.

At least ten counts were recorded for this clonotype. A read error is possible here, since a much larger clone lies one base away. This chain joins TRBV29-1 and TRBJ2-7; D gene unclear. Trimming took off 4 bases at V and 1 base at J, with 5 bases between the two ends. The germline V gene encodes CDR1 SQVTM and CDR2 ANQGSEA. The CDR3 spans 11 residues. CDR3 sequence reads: CSVGKSYEQYF. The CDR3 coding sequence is TGCAGCGTTGGGAAGTCCTACGAGCAGTACTTC.

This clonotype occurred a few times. The CDR3 nucleotides read TGTGCCAGCAATAGCGGGAGTAACATTCAGTACTTC. This gives the protein CASNSGSNIQYF. This chain connects TRBV6-5 to TRBJ2-4, with 9 bases matching TRBD2. The CDR3 is 12 residues long. V shed 7 bases, J shed 7 bases, and the junction held 2 bases outside the gene matches. The germline gives CDR1 MNHEY, CDR2 SVGAGI.

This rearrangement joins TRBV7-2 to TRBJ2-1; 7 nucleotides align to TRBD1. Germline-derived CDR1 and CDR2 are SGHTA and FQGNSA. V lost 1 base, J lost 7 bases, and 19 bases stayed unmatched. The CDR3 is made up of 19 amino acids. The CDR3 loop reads CASSLVLREGAYRRNEQFF. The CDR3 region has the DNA TGTGCCAGCAGCTTAGTCCTCCGAGAGGGGGCATACCGCAGGAATGAGCAGTTCTTC. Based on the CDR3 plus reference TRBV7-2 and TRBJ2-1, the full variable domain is GAGVSQSPSNKVTEKGKDVELRCDPISGHTALYWYRQSLGQGLEFLIYFQGNSAPDKSGLPSDRFSAERTGGSVSTLTIQRTQQEDSAVYLCASSLVLREGAYRRNEQFFGPGTRLTVL.

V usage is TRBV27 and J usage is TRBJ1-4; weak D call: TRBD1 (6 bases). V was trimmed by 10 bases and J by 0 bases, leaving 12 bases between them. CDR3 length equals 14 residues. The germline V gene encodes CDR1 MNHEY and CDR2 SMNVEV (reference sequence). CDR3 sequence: CAIGGHTTNEKLFF. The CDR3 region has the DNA TGTGCCATCGGGGGACATACAACTAATGAAAAACTGTTTTTT.

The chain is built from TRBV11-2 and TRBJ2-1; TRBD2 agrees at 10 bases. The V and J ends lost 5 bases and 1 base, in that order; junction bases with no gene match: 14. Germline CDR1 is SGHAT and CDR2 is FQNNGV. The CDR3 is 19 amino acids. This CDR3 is CASSGARLAGVWSYNEQFF. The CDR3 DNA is TGTGCCAGCAGCGGAGCGCGTCTAGCGGGAGTATGGTCCTACAATGAGCAGTTCTTC.

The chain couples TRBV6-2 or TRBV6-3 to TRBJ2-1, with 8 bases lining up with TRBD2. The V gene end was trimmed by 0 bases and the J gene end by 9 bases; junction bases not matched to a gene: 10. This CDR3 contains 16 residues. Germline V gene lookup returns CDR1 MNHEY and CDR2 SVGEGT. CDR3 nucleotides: TGTGCCAGCAGTTACTCGCTTGGTAGCGGGGTGTTTGAGCAGTTCTTC. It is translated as CASSYSLGSGVFEQFF.

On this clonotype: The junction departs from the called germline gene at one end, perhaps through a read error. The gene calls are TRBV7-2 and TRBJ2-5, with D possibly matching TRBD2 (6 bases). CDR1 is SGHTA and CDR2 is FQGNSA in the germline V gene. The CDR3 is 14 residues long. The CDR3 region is CASSLVGGGETQDF. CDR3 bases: TGTGCCAGCAGCTTAGTGGGGGGTGGCGAGACCCAGGACTTC.

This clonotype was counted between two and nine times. The CDR3 sequence is CASSQRDTLQETQYF. The CDR3 DNA reads TGTGCCAGCAGCCAACGAGACACCCTTCAAGAGACCCAGTACTTC. This sequence joins TRBV3-1 and TRBJ2-5, with D hard to call. Germline V gene sequence: CDR1 LGHDT, CDR2 YNNKEL (reference sequence). The length of the CDR3 is 15 residues. V shed 2 bases and J shed 2 bases, with 12 bases lying between them.

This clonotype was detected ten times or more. The CDR3 DNA follows: TGTGCCACCAGAGCTGACGAGACCCAGTACTTC. Protein: CATRADETQYF. This chain uses TRBV10-3 with TRBJ2-5; D is uncertain. V shed 10 bases and J shed 5 bases, with 11 bases lying between them. This CDR3 comprises 11 residues. Germline loops: CDR1 ENHRY, CDR2 SYGVKD.

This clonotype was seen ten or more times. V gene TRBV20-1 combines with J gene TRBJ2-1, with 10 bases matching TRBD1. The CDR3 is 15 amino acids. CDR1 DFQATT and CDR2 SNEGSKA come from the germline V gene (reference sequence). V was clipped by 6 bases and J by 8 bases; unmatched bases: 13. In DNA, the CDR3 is TGCAGTGCCCCCAGCGGGACAGGGGTCGGGCATGAGCAGTTCTTC. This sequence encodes CSAPSGTGVGHEQFF.

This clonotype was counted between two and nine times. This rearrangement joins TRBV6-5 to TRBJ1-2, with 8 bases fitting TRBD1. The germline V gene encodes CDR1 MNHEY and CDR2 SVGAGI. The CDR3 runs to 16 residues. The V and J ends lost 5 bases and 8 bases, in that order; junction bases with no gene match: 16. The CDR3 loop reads CASSRGPGQESMGYTF. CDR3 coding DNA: TGTGCCAGCAGTCGCGGGCCGGGACAGGAATCTATGGGCTACACCTTC.

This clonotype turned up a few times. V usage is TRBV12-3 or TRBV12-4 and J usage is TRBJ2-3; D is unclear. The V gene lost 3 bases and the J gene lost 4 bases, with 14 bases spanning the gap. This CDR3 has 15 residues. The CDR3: CASSLGYPLPDTQYF. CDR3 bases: TGTGCCAGCAGTTTGGGTTACCCCCTTCCAGATACGCAGTATTTT.

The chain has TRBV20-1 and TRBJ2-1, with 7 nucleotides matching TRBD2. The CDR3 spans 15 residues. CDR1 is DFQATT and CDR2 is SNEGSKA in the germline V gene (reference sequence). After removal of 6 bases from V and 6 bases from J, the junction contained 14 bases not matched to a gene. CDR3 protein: CSATYPGLQINEQFF. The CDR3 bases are TGCAGTGCGACTTACCCGGGACTACAAATCAATGAGCAGTTCTTC.

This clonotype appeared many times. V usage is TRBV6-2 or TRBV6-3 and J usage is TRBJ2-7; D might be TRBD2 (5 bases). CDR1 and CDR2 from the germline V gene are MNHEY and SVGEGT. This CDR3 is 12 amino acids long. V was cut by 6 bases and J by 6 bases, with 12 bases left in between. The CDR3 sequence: CASSPGMGEQYF. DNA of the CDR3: TGTGCCAGCAGCCCGGGGATGGGCGAGCAGTACTTC.

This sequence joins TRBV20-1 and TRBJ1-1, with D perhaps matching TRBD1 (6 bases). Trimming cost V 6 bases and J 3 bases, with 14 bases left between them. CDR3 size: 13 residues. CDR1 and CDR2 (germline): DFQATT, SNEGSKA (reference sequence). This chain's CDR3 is CSAGRGADTEAFF. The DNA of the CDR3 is TGCAGTGCAGGACGGGGGGCCGACACTGAAGCTTTCTTT.

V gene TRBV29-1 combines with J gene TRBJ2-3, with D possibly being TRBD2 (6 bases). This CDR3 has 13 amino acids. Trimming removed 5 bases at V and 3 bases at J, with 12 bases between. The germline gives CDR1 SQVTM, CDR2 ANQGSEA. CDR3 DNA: TGCAGCGTTAAAGGGACTCAAACAGATACGCAGTATTTT. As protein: CSVKGTQTDTQYF.

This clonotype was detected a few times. CDR3 protein: CAWSPGGTGTYEQYF. The CDR3 DNA reads TGTGCCTGGAGCCCGGGGGGCACAGGGACCTACGAGCAGTACTTC. The chain links TRBV30 to TRBJ2-7; D possibly corresponds to TRBD2 (7 bases). Germline V gene sequence: CDR1 GTSNPN, CDR2 SVGIG (reference sequence). This CDR3 comprises 15 residues. V was cut by 3 bases and J by 2 bases, with 17 bases left in between.

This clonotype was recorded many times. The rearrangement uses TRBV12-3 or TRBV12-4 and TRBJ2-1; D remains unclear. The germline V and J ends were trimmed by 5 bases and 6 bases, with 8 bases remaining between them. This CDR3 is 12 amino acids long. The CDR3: CASSPDPNEQFF. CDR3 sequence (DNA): TGTGCCAGCAGTCCCGACCCCAATGAGCAGTTCTTC.

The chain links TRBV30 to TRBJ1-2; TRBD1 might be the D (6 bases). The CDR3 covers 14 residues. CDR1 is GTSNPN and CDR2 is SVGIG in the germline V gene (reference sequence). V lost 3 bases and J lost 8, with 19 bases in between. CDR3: CAWRNQGHRDGYTF. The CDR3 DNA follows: TGTGCCTGGAGAAATCAGGGACACCGCGACGGCTACACCTTC.

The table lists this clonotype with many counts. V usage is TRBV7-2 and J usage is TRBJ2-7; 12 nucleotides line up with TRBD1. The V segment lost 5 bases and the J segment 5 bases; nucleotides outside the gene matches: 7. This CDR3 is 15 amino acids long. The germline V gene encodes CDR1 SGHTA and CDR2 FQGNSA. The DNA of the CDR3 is TGTGCCAGCAGCCCAAGCCGGGACAGGGGGCACGAGCAGTACTTC. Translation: CASSPSRDRGHEQYF.

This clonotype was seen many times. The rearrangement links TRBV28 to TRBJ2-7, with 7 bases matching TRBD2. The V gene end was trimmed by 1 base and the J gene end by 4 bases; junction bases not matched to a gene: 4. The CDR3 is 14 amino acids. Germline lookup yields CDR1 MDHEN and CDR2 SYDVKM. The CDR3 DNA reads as TGTGCCAGCAGTTTATACGGGGGGTCTTACGAGCAGTACTTC. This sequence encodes CASSLYGGSYEQYF.

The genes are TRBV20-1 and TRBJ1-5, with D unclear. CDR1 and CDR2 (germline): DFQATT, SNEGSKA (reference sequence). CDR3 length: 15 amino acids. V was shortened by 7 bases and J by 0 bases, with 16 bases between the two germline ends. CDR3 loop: CSVSGGSYSNQPQHF. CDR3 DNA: TGCAGTGTCAGCGGAGGGTCCTATAGCAATCAGCCCCAGCATTTT.

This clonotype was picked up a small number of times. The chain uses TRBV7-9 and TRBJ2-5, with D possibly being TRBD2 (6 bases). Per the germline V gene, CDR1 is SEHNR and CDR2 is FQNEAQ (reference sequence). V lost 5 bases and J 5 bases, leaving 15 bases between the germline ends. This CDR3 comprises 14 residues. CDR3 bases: TGTGCCAGCAGCCCCTCGGGGAGGTTGGAGACCCAGTACTTC. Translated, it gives CASSPSGRLETQYF.

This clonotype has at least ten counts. DNA for the CDR3: TGTGCCAGCAGCTTGGACCTACCCCCGGCCTACGAGCAGTACTTC. It encodes CASSLDLPPAYEQYF. The chain links TRBV5-5 to TRBJ2-7; D call uncertain. The V gene's germline CDR1 is SGHKS and CDR2 YYEKEE (reference sequence). The CDR3 length is 15 residues. V was trimmed by 0 bases and J by 2 bases, leaving 12 bases between them.

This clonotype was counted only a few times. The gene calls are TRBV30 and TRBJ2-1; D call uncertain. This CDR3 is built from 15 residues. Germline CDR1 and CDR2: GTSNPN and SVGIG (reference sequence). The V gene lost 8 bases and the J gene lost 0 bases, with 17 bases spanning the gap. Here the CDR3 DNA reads TGTGCCCTGCAACACGAGGAAAGCTCCTACAATGAGCAGTTCTTC. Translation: CALQHEESSYNEQFF. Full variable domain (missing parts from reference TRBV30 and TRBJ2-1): SQTIHQWPATLVQPVGSPLSLECTVEGTSNPNLYWYRQAAGRGLQLLFYSVGIGQISSEVPQNLSASRPQDRQFILSSKKLLLSDSGFYLCALQHEESSYNEQFFGPGTRLTVL.

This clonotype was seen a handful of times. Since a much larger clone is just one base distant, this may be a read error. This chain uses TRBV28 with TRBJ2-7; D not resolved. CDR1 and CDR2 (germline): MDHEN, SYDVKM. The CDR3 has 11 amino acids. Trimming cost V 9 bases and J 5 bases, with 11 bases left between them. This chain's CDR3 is CASLEVNEQYF. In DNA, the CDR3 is TGTGCCAGTTTAGAGGTCAACGAGCAGTACTTC.

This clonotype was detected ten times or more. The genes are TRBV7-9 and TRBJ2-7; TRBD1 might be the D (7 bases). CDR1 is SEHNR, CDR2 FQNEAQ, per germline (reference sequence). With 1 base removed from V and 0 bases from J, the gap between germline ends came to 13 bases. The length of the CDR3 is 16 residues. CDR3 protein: CASSLETGRSSYEQYF. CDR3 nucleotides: TGTGCCAGCAGCTTAGAGACAGGGAGGAGCTCCTACGAGCAGTACTTC.

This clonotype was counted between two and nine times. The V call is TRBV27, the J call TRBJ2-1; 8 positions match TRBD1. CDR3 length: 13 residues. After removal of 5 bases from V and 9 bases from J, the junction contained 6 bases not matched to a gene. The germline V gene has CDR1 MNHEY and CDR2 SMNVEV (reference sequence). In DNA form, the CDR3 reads TGTGCCAGCAGTGTAAACAGGGGGAGTGAGCAGTTCTTC. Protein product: CASSVNRGSEQFF.